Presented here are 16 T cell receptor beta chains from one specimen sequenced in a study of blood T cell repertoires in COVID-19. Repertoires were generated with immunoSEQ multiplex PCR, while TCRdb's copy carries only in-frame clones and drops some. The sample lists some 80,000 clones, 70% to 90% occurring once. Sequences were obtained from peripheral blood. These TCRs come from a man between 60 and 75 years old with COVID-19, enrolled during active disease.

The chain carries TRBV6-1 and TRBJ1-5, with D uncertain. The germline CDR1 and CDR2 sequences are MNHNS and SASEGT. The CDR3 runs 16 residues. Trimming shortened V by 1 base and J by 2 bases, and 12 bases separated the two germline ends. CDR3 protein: CASSEVEGAGNQPQHF. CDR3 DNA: TGTGCCAGCAGTGAAGTTGAGGGCGCGGGCAATCAGCCCCAGCATTTT.

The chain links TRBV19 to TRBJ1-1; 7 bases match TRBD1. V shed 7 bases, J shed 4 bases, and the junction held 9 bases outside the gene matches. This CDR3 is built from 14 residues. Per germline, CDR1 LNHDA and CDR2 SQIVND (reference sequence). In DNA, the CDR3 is TGTGCCAGTACTACGTCAGGGGGAAGCACTGAAGCTTTCTTT. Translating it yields CASTTSGGSTEAFF. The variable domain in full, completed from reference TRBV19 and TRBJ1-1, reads DGGITQSPKYLFRKEGQNVTLSCEQNLNHDAMYWYRQDPGQGLRLIYYSQIVNDFQKGDIAEGYSVSREKKESFPLTVTSAQKNPTAFYLCASTTSGGSTEAFFGQGTRLTVV.

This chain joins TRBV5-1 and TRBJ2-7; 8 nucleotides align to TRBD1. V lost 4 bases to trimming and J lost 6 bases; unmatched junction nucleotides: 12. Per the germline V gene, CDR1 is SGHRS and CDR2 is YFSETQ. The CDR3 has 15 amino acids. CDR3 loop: CASSLRTGSGVEQYF. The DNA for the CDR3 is TGCGCCAGCAGCCTACGGACAGGGTCGGGAGTCGAGCAGTACTTC.

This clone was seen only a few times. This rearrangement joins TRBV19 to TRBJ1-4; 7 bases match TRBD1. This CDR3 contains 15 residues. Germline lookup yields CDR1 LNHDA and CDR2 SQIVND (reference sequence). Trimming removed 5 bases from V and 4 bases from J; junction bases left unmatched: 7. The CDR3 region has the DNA TGTGCCAGTAGTTTTGGGACAGCCGATAATGAAAAACTGTTTTTT. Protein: CASSFGTADNEKLFF.

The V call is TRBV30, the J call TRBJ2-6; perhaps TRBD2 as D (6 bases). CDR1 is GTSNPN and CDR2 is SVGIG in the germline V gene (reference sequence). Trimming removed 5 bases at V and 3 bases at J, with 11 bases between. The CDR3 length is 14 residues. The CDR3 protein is CAWGAGRGANVLTF. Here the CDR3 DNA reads TGTGCCTGGGGGGCGGGGCGTGGGGCCAACGTCCTGACTTTC.

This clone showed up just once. In DNA, the CDR3 is TGTGCCAGCAGTAGCCCGGGACAGGGCAGACTCTCTGGAAACACCATATATTTT. Translating it yields CASSSPGQGRLSGNTIYF. The chain has TRBV28 and TRBJ1-3, with 9 bases identical to TRBD1. CDR1 is MDHEN and CDR2 is SYDVKM in the germline V gene. Germline trimming cut 5 bases from V and 0 bases from J; bases unmatched to any gene: 11. CDR3 size: 18 residues.

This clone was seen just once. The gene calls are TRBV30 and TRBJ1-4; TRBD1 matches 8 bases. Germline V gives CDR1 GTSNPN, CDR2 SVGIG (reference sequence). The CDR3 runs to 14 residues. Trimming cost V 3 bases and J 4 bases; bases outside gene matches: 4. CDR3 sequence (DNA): TGTGCCTGGAGCAACGGACAGGGTAATGAAAAACTGTTTTTT. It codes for CAWSNGQGNEKLFF.

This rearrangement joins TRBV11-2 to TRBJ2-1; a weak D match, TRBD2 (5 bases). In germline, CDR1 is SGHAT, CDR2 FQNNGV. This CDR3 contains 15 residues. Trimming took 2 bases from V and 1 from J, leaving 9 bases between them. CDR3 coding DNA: TGTGCCAGCAGCTTACTAGGACTGTCCTACAATGAGCAGTTCTTC. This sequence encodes CASSLLGLSYNEQFF.

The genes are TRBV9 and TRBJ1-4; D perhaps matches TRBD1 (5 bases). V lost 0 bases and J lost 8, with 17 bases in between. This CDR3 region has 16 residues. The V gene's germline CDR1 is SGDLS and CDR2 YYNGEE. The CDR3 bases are TGTGCCAGCAGCGTAGAGGCCAGCAGGGAACGCGAAAAACTGTTTTTT. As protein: CASSVEASREREKLFF.

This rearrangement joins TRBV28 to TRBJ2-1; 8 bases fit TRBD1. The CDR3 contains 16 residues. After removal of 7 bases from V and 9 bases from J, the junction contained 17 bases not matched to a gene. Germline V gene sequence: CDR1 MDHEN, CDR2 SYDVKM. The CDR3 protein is CASIVVGGQGISEQFF. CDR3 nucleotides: TGTGCCAGCATAGTCGTCGGCGGACAGGGAATCTCTGAGCAGTTCTTC.

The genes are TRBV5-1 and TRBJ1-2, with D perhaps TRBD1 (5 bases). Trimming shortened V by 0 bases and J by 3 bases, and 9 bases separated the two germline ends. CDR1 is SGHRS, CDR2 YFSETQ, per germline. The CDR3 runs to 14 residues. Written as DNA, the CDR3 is TGCGCCAGCAGCTTGGAAGGGGTTGACTATGGCTACACCTTC. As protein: CASSLEGVDYGYTF.

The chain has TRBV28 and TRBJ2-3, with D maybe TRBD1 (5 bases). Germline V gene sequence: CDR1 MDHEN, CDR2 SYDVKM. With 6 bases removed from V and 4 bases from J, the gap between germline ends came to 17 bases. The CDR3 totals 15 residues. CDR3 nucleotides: TGTGCCAGCAGATCTCCGCAGGGCAGAGCAGATACGCAGTATTTT. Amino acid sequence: CASRSPQGRADTQYF.

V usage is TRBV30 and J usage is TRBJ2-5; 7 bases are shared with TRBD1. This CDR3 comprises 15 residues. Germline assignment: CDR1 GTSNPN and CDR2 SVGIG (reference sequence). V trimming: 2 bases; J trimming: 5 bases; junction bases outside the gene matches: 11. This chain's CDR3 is CAWSSVGGPVETQYF. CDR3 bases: TGTGCCTGGAGTTCCGTAGGGGGCCCGGTGGAGACCCAGTACTTC.

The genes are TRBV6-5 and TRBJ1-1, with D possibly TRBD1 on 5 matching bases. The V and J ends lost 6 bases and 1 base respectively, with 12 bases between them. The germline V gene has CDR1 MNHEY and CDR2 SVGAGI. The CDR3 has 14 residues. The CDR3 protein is CASRTRQSNTEAFF. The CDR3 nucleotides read TGTGCCAGCAGGACTCGACAGTCGAACACTGAAGCTTTCTTT.

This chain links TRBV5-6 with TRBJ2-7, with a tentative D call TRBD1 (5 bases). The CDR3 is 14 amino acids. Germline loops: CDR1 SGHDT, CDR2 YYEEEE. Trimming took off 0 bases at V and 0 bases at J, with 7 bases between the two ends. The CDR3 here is CASSLGQSSYEQYF. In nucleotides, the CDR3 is TGTGCCAGCAGCTTGGGACAGAGCTCCTACGAGCAGTACTTC.

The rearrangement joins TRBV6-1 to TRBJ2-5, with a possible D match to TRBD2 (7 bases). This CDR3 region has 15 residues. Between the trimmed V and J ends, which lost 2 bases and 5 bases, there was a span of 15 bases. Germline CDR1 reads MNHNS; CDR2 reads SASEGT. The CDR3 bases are TGTGCCAGCAGTGAAATGGGGGGGGCCGGGGAGACCCAGTACTTC. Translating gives CASSEMGGAGETQYF.